This T cell receptor (beta chain) is drawn from a study of blood T cell repertoires in COVID-19. Germline V gene sequence: CDR1 MDHEN, CDR2 SYDVKM. V lost 2 bases and J lost 4, with 8 bases in between. This CDR3 is 14 amino acids long. Clones were read by immunoSEQ multiplex PCR, and TCRdb kept only the in-frame ones, dropping some. The sample shows about 270,000 clones, 85% of them seen only once. This TCR was sampled from a human donor in a cohort sampled during active COVID-19. Sequences were obtained from peripheral blood. V gene TRBV28 combines with J gene TRBJ2-2; D may be TRBD2 (6 bases). The CDR3, as DNA: TGTGCCAGCAGTTTAGGGGGGATCACCGGGGAGCTGTTTTTT. Protein: CASSLGGITGELFF.